Listed here are 25 T cell receptor beta chains from one sample, sequenced in a study of blood T cell repertoires in COVID-19. The data were produced by immunoSEQ multiplex PCR, yet TCRdb's version contains in-frame clones alone and is incomplete. The sample lists some 300,000 clones, over 80% occurring once. The sequenced sample was peripheral blood. Source of these receptors: a woman in her fifties or sixties with COVID-19, enrolled during active disease.

This clone was recorded once. The V gene is TRBV3-1 (or the pseudogene TRBV3-2), the J gene TRBJ1-1; weak D call: TRBD1 (6 bases). Germline CDR1 and CDR2: LGHDT and YNNKEL (reference sequence). The CDR3 covers 16 residues. Deletions cut 4 bases from V and 0 bases from J, with 15 bases between. This CDR3 is CASSPPSGDMNTEAFF. In DNA form, the CDR3 reads TGTGCCAGCAGCCCCCCAAGTGGGGACATGAACACTGAAGCTTTCTTT.

The genes are TRBV30 and TRBJ2-5; 7 bases agree with TRBD1. The CDR3 is 13 amino acids. CDR1 and CDR2 (germline): GTSNPN, SVGIG (reference sequence). Trimming at V came to 3 bases and at J to 4 bases, leaving 5 bases not matched to a gene. CDR3 sequence reads: CAWRQGWGETQYF. Written as DNA, the CDR3 is TGTGCCTGGAGACAGGGGTGGGGAGAGACCCAGTACTTC.

As DNA, the CDR3 is TGTGCCAGCTCACCGACTACAGAGCAAAAACTGTTTTTT. Protein: CASSPTTEQKLFF. The rearrangement uses TRBV18 and TRBJ1-4; D not resolved. Germline V gene lookup returns CDR1 KGHSH and CDR2 LQKENI. Trimming pared 3 bases from V and 9 bases from J, leaving 11 bases between. The CDR3 is made up of 13 amino acids. Drawing the rest from reference TRBV18 and TRBJ1-4, the complete variable domain is NAGVMQNPRHLVRRRGQEARLRCSPMKGHSHVYWYRQLPEEGLKFMVYLQKENIIDESGMPKERFSAEFPKEGPSILRIQQVVRGDSAAYFCASSPTTEQKLFFGSGTQLSVL.

The V call is TRBV27, the J call TRBJ2-4; possibly TRBD1 for D (5 bases). The germline CDR1 and CDR2 sequences are MNHEY and SMNVEV (reference sequence). Trimming left V 4 bases short and J 1 base short, with 14 bases between. The CDR3 length is 16 residues. The CDR3 region is CASSSLQVTAKNIQYF. The CDR3 DNA follows: TGTGCCAGCAGTTCCCTACAGGTGACCGCCAAAAACATTCAGTACTTC.

This chain connects TRBV19 to TRBJ2-1; 11 bases agree with TRBD2. Germline V gene data show CDR1 as LNHDA and CDR2 as SQIVND (reference sequence). Unmatched junction bases numbered 13, after V lost 5 bases and J lost 4 bases. The CDR3 spans 18 residues. The CDR3 protein is CASSPPVIAGGRYNEQFF. In nucleotides, the CDR3 is TGTGCCAGTAGTCCCCCCGTAATAGCGGGAGGGAGATACAATGAGCAGTTCTTC.

The chain employs TRBV29-1 and TRBJ1-1; maybe TRBD1 (5 bases). The CDR3 runs 12 residues. Germline CDR1 and CDR2: SQVTM and ANQGSEA. Trimming cost V 7 bases and J 5 bases, with 14 bases left between them. CDR3 protein: CSADQGVTEAFF. The CDR3 region has the DNA TGCAGCGCTGACCAGGGTGTGACTGAAGCTTTCTTT.

Of note for this clone: Relative to the germline gene, one junction end is altered; a read error may explain this. J is TRBJ1-6 and V is TRBV10-3; D uncertain. Germline V lookup: CDR1 ENHRY, CDR2 SYGVKD. The CDR3 runs to 12 residues. The CDR3 region has the DNA TGTGCCATCGGTGAATTTAATTCGCCCCTCCACTTT. This encodes CAIGEFNSPLHF.

CDR3 region: CASSPFEGGNQPQHF. CDR3 in DNA: TGTGCCAGCAGTCCCTTTGAAGGGGGTAATCAGCCCCAGCATTTT. The chain combines TRBV6-5 with TRBJ1-5, with a tentative D call TRBD1 (6 bases). The germline V and J ends were trimmed by 5 bases and 4 bases, with 15 bases remaining between them. This CDR3 contains 15 residues. Germline loops: CDR1 MNHEY, CDR2 SVGAGI.

The sample holds one count of this clone. As DNA, the CDR3 is TGTGCCTGGAGCGCAGGACTAGCGGGAGGCAGGGGTGAGCAGTTCTTC. Translated, it gives CAWSAGLAGGRGEQFF. The chain joins TRBV30 to TRBJ2-1; 14 nucleotides agree with TRBD2. V lost 3 bases to trimming and J lost 9 bases; unmatched junction nucleotides: 10. The CDR3 runs to 16 residues. The germline V gene encodes CDR1 GTSNPN and CDR2 SVGIG (reference sequence). Together with reference TRBV30 and TRBJ2-1, the CDR3 gives the full variable domain: SQTIHQWPATLVQPVGSPLSLECTVEGTSNPNLYWYRQAAGRGLQLLFYSVGIGQISSEVPQNLSASRPQDRQFILSSKKLLLSDSGFYLCAWSAGLAGGRGEQFFGPGTRLTVL.

The genes are TRBV11-2 and TRBJ1-2, with a tentative D call TRBD1 (5 bases). Germline V gene data show CDR1 as SGHAT and CDR2 as FQNNGV. V dropped 5 bases and J dropped 2 bases, with 24 bases sitting between them. The CDR3 totals 18 residues. This CDR3 reads CASSPYPRLKQVNYGYTF. CDR3 nucleotide sequence: TGTGCCAGCAGCCCGTACCCGCGGTTGAAACAGGTCAACTATGGCTACACCTTC.

This chain links TRBV7-2 with TRBJ2-3; 11 nucleotides match TRBD1. The CDR3 contains 14 residues. In germline, CDR1 is SGHTA, CDR2 FQGNSA. Unmatched junction bases numbered 4, after V lost 5 bases and J lost 6 bases. The CDR3: CASSADRGRDTQYF. The CDR3 coding sequence is TGTGCCAGCAGCGCGGACAGGGGGCGGGATACGCAGTATTTT.

The J gene is TRBJ2-2, the V gene TRBV11-2; no definite D call. CDR3 length: 17 residues. Trimming took 5 bases from V and 0 from J, leaving 16 bases between them. Germline CDR1 SGHAT, CDR2 FQNNGV. CDR3 in amino acids: CASSHRLGTSNTGELFF. In DNA form, the CDR3 reads TGTGCCAGCAGCCACCGTCTTGGCACCTCGAACACCGGGGAGCTGTTTTTT.

In DNA, the CDR3 is TGTGCCTGGAGACTACACTTTGGGGAAAAACTGTTTTTT. Amino acids: CAWRLHFGEKLFF. The chain carries TRBV30 and TRBJ1-4; no clear D gene. Germline assignment: CDR1 GTSNPN and CDR2 SVGIG (reference sequence). Between the trimmed V and J ends, which lost 3 bases and 8 bases, there was a span of 13 bases. The CDR3 consists of 13 residues.

This clone was counted only a few times. The rearrangement joins TRBV19 to TRBJ2-2, with 9 bases identical to TRBD2. With V trimmed by 7 bases and J by 7 bases, 10 bases remained unmatched. CDR3 length: 15 amino acids. The germline CDR1 and CDR2 sequences are LNHDA and SQIVND (reference sequence). The CDR3: CASNLLAGLGGELFF. The CDR3 DNA sequence: TGTGCCAGTAACCTTCTAGCGGGACTCGGCGGGGAGCTGTTTTTT.

V gene TRBV9 combines with J gene TRBJ2-7; 7 positions match TRBD2. The CDR3 is made up of 15 amino acids. Looked up from germline, CDR1 is SGDLS and CDR2 is YYNGEE. V lost 0 bases and J lost 3; bases outside the gene matches: 6. The CDR3 DNA reads as TGTGCCAGCAGCGTAGCCGGCGGGAGTAACTACGAGCAGTACTTC. Protein sequence: CASSVAGGSNYEQYF.

The chain's CDR3 is CASSEGTGVGKLFF. CDR3 nucleotides: TGTGCCAGCAGTGAGGGGACAGGGGTCGGAAAACTGTTTTTT. The chain has TRBV28 and TRBJ1-4; the match to TRBD1 covers 10 bases. Germline CDR1 MDHEN, CDR2 SYDVKM. Unmatched junction bases numbered 7, after V lost 5 bases and J lost 10 bases. This CDR3 region has 14 residues.

The chain has TRBV25-1 and TRBJ1-1; D gene unclear. The ends were cut back, 4 bases at V and 5 bases at J, with 5 bases in the middle. In germline, CDR1 is MGHDK, CDR2 SYGVNS. The CDR3 spans 11 residues. CDR3 protein: CASSGGTEAFF. As DNA, the CDR3 is TGTGCCAGCAGTGGAGGGACTGAAGCTTTCTTT.

The chain combines TRBV6-5 with TRBJ2-3, with 8 nucleotides matching TRBD2. This CDR3 has 15 residues. V lost 2 bases to trimming and J lost 2 bases; unmatched junction nucleotides: 3. The germline V gene has CDR1 MNHEY and CDR2 SVGAGI. In nucleotides, the CDR3 is TGTGCCAGCAGTTACAAGACTAGCGACACAGATACGCAGTATTTT. Translated: CASSYKTSDTDTQYF.

The J gene is TRBJ2-3, the V gene TRBV7-2, with unresolved D. Germline CDR1 and CDR2: SGHTA and FQGNSA. Trimming stripped 1 base from V and 4 bases from J, with 9 bases between. The CDR3 has 14 amino acids. The CDR3 nucleotides are TGTGCCAGCAGCTTAGGTTATGCGGCAGATACGCAGTATTTT. Translated, it gives CASSLGYAADTQYF.

The J gene is TRBJ2-1, the V gene TRBV5-1; TRBD2 aligns across 7 bases. The CDR3 covers 15 residues. Germline-derived CDR1 and CDR2 are SGHRS and YFSETQ. Losses at the gene ends were 1 base for V and 4 bases for J; bases not matched to a gene: 5. This chain's CDR3 is CASSLLGGSYNEQFF. As DNA, the CDR3 is TGCGCCAGCAGCTTGTTGGGGGGGTCTTACAATGAGCAGTTCTTC.

J is TRBJ1-1 and V is TRBV30, with 7 bases aligning to TRBD1. J was trimmed by 1 base and V by 5 bases; bases with no gene match: 7. The CDR3 has 14 amino acids. Germline CDR1 is GTSNPN and CDR2 is SVGIG (reference sequence). CDR3 sequence reads: CAWAKGGGNTEAFF. The CDR3 DNA follows: TGTGCCTGGGCGAAAGGGGGCGGGAACACTGAAGCTTTCTTT.

J is TRBJ2-7 and V is TRBV7-2; D is unclear. The CDR3 runs 15 residues. V lost 3 bases, J lost 6 bases, and 18 bases lay in between. In germline, CDR1 is SGHTA, CDR2 FQGNSA. Here the CDR3 DNA reads TGTGCCAGCAGCTTTTCTCGGGTTAGTGTGGGCGAGCAGTACTTC. As protein: CASSFSRVSVGEQYF. Drawing the rest from reference TRBV7-2 and TRBJ2-7, the complete variable domain is GAGVSQSPSNKVTEKGKDVELRCDPISGHTALYWYRQSLGQGLEFLIYFQGNSAPDKSGLPSDRFSAERTGGSVSTLTIQRTQQEDSAVYLCASSFSRVSVGEQYFGPGTRLTVT.

This chain links TRBV11-2 with TRBJ2-3; 13 nucleotides align to TRBD2. V shed 5 bases and J 0 bases; nucleotides not matched to a gene: 5. CDR3 length: 17 residues. Germline V gene lookup returns CDR1 SGHAT and CDR2 FQNNGV. The CDR3 reads CASSRTSGGSSTDTQYF. As DNA, the CDR3 is TGTGCCAGCAGCCGGACTAGCGGGGGCTCTAGCACAGATACGCAGTATTTT.

The chain uses TRBV6-5 and TRBJ2-2, with unresolved D. This CDR3 spans 14 amino acids. V lost 6 bases and J lost 1, with 9 bases in between. Per germline, CDR1 MNHEY and CDR2 SVGAGI. This CDR3 reads CASRQTLNTGELFF. CDR3 DNA sequence: TGTGCCAGCAGACAAACATTGAACACCGGGGAGCTGTTTTTT.

The chain carries TRBV19 and TRBJ1-5; D is ambiguous. The CDR3 spans 15 residues. Between the trimmed V and J ends, which lost 3 bases and 0 bases, there was a span of 9 bases. Per the germline V gene, CDR1 is LNHDA and CDR2 is SQIVND (reference sequence). The CDR3 loop reads CASSMGPYSNQPQHF. The CDR3 DNA is TGTGCCAGTAGTATGGGCCCCTATAGCAATCAGCCCCAGCATTTT.